This T cell receptor beta chain was sequenced for a study of blood T cell repertoires in COVID-19. This CDR3 comprises 13 residues. Germline CDR1 and CDR2: SGHDN and FVKESK. Between the trimmed V and J ends, which lost 1 base and 2 bases, there was a span of 5 bases. Study processing details: By means of reference gene primer amplification, nucleated cell counts were estimated. Clones were read by immunoSEQ multiplex PCR, and TCRdb kept only the in-frame ones, dropping some. V, J and clone size derive from that table, while D and trimming were established from the DNA sequence. The sample lists roughly 500,000 clones, 89% occurring once. It was during active infection that Seattle patients were enrolled and then longitudinally followed.

This rearrangement joins TRBV14 to TRBJ2-5; D remains ambiguous. Sequencing used peripheral blood. The sequence came from a man aged 18 to 30 with COVID-19, enrolled during active disease. The CDR3 region has the DNA TGTGCCAGCAGCCAAGTCTATCAAGAGACCCAGTACTTC. Amino acid sequence: CASSQVYQETQYF.